Listed below are T cell receptor beta chains from one sample, sequenced in a study of beta chain features in type 1 diabetes. Here immunoSEQ multiplex PCR was the method, and the copy in TCRdb shows in-frame clones only, minus some. Of over 650,000 clones in the sample, about an eighth were seen once. The sample taken for sequencing was naive CD4+ T cells from blood. Receptor source: a man between 18 and 35 years old with type 1 diabetes. CDR3s include the opening cysteine and the closing phenylalanine or tryptophan. The D gene is left open where the match is weak. Expanded clones are given a class, and other clones once, few, many or no size at all.

abundance | j_gene | v_gene | d_gene | CDR3aa | CDR3nt
- | TRBJ1-5 | TRBV30 | - | CAWSNTFNQPQHF | TGTGCCTGGAGCAACACCTTCAATCAGCCCCAGCATTTT
few | TRBJ1-1 | TRBV7-2 | TRBD1 | CASSRQGMNTEAFF | TGTGCCAGCAGCCGACAGGGTATGAACACTGAAGCTTTCTTT
- | TRBJ2-2 | TRBV29-1 | TRBD1 | CSVVRQGYTGELFF | TGCAGCGTTGTTCGACAGGGATACACCGGGGAGCTGTTTTTT
- | TRBJ2-4 | TRBV6-1 | - | CASSEVFGEMAKNIQYF | TGTGCCAGCAGTGAAGTCTTCGGGGAGATGGCCAAAAACATTCAGTACTTC
few | TRBJ1-2 | TRBV7-9 | TRBD1 | CASIPGQGWLGGYTF | TGTGCCAGCATCCCGGGACAGGGTTGGTTAGGTGGCTACACCTTC
few | TRBJ2-1 | TRBV29-1 | TRBD2 | CSAWTSASSYNEQFF | TGCAGCGCCTGGACTAGCGCTAGCTCCTACAATGAGCAGTTCTTC
few | TRBJ2-1 | TRBV9 | - | CASSRTGQNEQFF | TGTGCCAGCAGCAGGACTGGCCAGAATGAGCAGTTCTTC
- | TRBJ2-7 | TRBV18 | - | CASSPPLTYEQYF | TGTGCCAGCTCACCACCGCTAACCTACGAGCAGTACTTC
- | TRBJ2-1 | TRBV6-1 | - | CASSPGSYNEQFF | TGTGCCAGCAGTCCGGGTTCCTACAATGAGCAGTTCTTC
few | TRBJ2-7 | TRBV30 | TRBD2 | CAWSAGGPYEQYF | TGTGCCTGGAGTGCGGGAGGGCCCTACGAGCAGTACTTC
few | TRBJ2-1 | TRBV5-1 | TRBD1 | CASSGGTGSPGEQFF | TGCGCCAGCAGCGGTGGGACAGGGTCTCCCGGTGAGCAGTTCTTC
- | TRBJ1-1 | TRBV14 | - | CASSQVGARNTEAFF | TGTGCCAGCAGCCAAGTAGGGGCTCGGAACACTGAAGCTTTCTTT
- | TRBJ2-5 | TRBV30 | - | CAWSVGGTQYF | TGTGCCTGGAGTGTAGGGGGGACCCAGTACTTC
- | TRBJ2-5 | TRBV18 | - | CASSPLQNRRGETQYF | TGTGCCAGCTCACCCCTCCAGAATCGGAGGGGGGAGACCCAGTACTTC
- | TRBJ1-5 | TRBV28 | - | CASSFAGLGQPQHF | TGTGCCAGCAGTTTTGCGGGGTTAGGCCAGCCCCAGCATTTT